A selection of T cell receptor beta chains follows, all from one sample in a study of blood T cell repertoires in COVID-19. Profiled with immunoSEQ multiplex PCR; TCRdb holds only in-frame clones, not every one. The sample contains about 260,000 clones, roughly 82% of which appear only once. Sequenced material: PBMCs or T cells enriched from blood (not recorded which). The receptors were sampled from a woman in her 50s who had recovered from COVID-19. CDR3s include the opening cysteine and the closing phenylalanine or tryptophan. A D gene is named only where the DNA matches it firmly. Rows give clone size only sometimes, using once, few, many, or a class for an expanded clone.

abundance: once
d_gene: -
j_gene: TRBJ1-5
v_gene: TRBV7-2
CDR3aa: CASSLRGGSGNQPQHF
CDR3nt: TGTGCCAGCAGCTTACGGGGGGGCAGTGGGAATCAGCCCCAGCATTTT

abundance: -
d_gene: TRBD1
j_gene: TRBJ2-3
v_gene: TRBV2
CDR3aa: CASSERGRIRTDTQYF
CDR3nt: TGTGCCAGCAGTGAAAGGGGGCGGATACGCACAGATACGCAGTATTTT

abundance: -
d_gene: -
j_gene: TRBJ1-1
v_gene: TRBV6-1
CDR3aa: CASSERLELFTEAFF
CDR3nt: TGTGCCAGCAGTGAAAGATTAGAATTGTTCACTGAAGCTTTCTTT

abundance: -
d_gene: -
j_gene: TRBJ2-7
v_gene: TRBV11-3
CDR3aa: CASSLFSVYEQYF
CDR3nt: TGTGCCAGCAGCTTGTTCTCCGTTTACGAGCAGTACTTC

abundance: -
d_gene: -
j_gene: TRBJ2-3
v_gene: TRBV3-1/TRBV3-2
CDR3aa: CASSQYPDTQYF
CDR3nt: TGTGCCAGCTCGCAGTATCCAGATACGCAGTATTTT

abundance: -
d_gene: TRBD1
j_gene: TRBJ2-7
v_gene: TRBV29-1
CDR3aa: CSAWDRGRLSEQYF
CDR3nt: TGCAGCGCCTGGGACAGGGGGCGCCTTAGCGAGCAGTACTTC

abundance: once
d_gene: TRBD2
j_gene: TRBJ2-1
v_gene: TRBV19
CDR3aa: CATFTSGPYNEQFF
CDR3nt: TGTGCCACCTTCACTAGCGGCCCGTACAATGAGCAGTTCTTC

abundance: many
d_gene: -
j_gene: TRBJ1-6
v_gene: TRBV7-2
CDR3aa: CASSSPMLPLHF
CDR3nt: TGTGCCAGCAGCTCCCCCATGTTACCCCTCCACTTT

abundance: once
d_gene: TRBD1
j_gene: TRBJ1-2
v_gene: TRBV20-1
CDR3aa: CSASVSGTGINYGYTF
CDR3nt: TGCAGTGCTAGTGTTTCCGGGACAGGGATTAACTATGGCTACACCTTC

abundance: -
d_gene: TRBD2
j_gene: TRBJ2-2
v_gene: TRBV19
CDR3aa: CASRGTSADTGELFF
CDR3nt: TGTGCCAGTAGGGGGACTAGCGCGGACACCGGGGAGCTGTTTTTT

abundance: -
d_gene: TRBD2
j_gene: TRBJ2-5
v_gene: TRBV19
CDR3aa: CASSSGLAQTQYF
CDR3nt: TGTGCCAGTAGTTCAGGACTAGCCCAGACCCAGTACTTC

abundance: few
d_gene: -
j_gene: TRBJ1-1
v_gene: TRBV11-3
CDR3aa: CASSWGGINTEAFF
CDR3nt: TGTGCCAGCAGCTGGGGGGGGATCAACACTGAAGCTTTCTTT

abundance: -
d_gene: -
j_gene: TRBJ2-5
v_gene: TRBV20-1
CDR3aa: CSASPQTQETQYF
CDR3nt: TGCAGTGCTAGTCCGCAGACACAAGAGACCCAGTACTTC

abundance: -
d_gene: -
j_gene: TRBJ2-7
v_gene: TRBV25-1
CDR3aa: CANSTGRIAYEQYF
CDR3nt: TGTGCCAACTCGACGGGGAGAATCGCCTACGAGCAGTACTTC

abundance: -
d_gene: TRBD2
j_gene: TRBJ2-1
v_gene: TRBV6-5
CDR3aa: CASTETSGLWYEQFF
CDR3nt: TGTGCCAGCACAGAAACTAGCGGGCTCTGGTATGAGCAGTTCTTC

abundance: few
d_gene: -
j_gene: TRBJ1-3
v_gene: TRBV5-6
CDR3aa: CASSRIDRLIGNTIYF
CDR3nt: TGTGCCAGCAGTCGTATAGACAGGCTGATTGGAAACACCATATATTTT

abundance: -
d_gene: TRBD1
j_gene: TRBJ2-5
v_gene: TRBV24-1
CDR3aa: CATSISGTGGQETQYF
CDR3nt: TGTGCCACCAGCATCTCCGGGACAGGGGGCCAAGAGACCCAGTACTTC